These T cell receptor beta chains were read from a single sample in a study of shared clonotypes between healthy human individuals. Profiled with immunoSEQ multiplex PCR; TCRdb holds only in-frame clones, not every one. The table records hundreds of thousands of clones, 72% of them present only once. The sample comprised memory CD4+ T cells sorted from blood. The origin of the receptors is a woman aged 30 to 39 in good health. Both conserved end residues are part of each CDR3. Fields, in order: clone size, V gene, CDR3 length, CDR3 protein. Not all rows give a size; the values are once, few, many and, for expanded clones, a class.

>-|TRBV28|15
CASSPRTRSTDTQYF
>-|TRBV5-1|15
CASGLLGTGQETQYF
>once|TRBV19|16
CASNHGPGTAGEKLFF
>once|TRBV19|17
CASSPKAGGSYNYGYTF
>-|TRBV5-1|13
CASSFTGMDEQFF
>-|TRBV19|15
CASSIWGRANTEAFF
>-|TRBV7-6|13
CASSLGSGDGYTF
>-|TRBV28|12
CASGDRGYGYTF
>-|TRBV29-1|15
CSVAPKTGNSYEQYF
>-|TRBV28|15
CASSLVRTANYGYTF
>-|TRBV18|15
CASSPFRDRGDGYTF
>-|TRBV7-9|16
CASSLVRRLGANVLTF
>once|TRBV4-2|16
CASSQEIELKGNEQFF
>-|TRBV2|14
CASRRLAGVNEQYF
>-|TRBV5-1|17
CASSLGPLGGSYNEQFF
>-|TRBV9|15
CASSVLAGFYNEQFF
>-|TRBV18|14
CASSPRAGSYEQYF
>once|TRBV6-5|15
CASSSPGQAADTQYF
>-|TRBV10-3|14
CAISAGSQGGELFF
>-|TRBV11-2|13
CASSPRIIYEQYF
>-|TRBV18|17
CASSPRIAGDHTGELFF
>-|TRBV28|14
CAGPGSSLNTEAFF
>-|TRBV30|14
CAWTKGTASYGYTF
>-|TRBV7-2|15
CASSPTPVAGAQQYF
>-|TRBV4-3|17
CASSQDQGPNSGNTIYF
>-|TRBV28|15
CASSLGGGVGNTIYF
>-|TRBV5-1|14
CASSLALRDYEQYF
>-|TRBV4-1|16
CASSQGWARGYNEQFF
>-|TRBV9|16
CASSPRDRGRNTEAFF
>-|TRBV5-1|15
CASSLGAIGTNEQFF
>-|TRBV19|17
CASSIGTGGALEETQYF
>once|TRBV19|14
CASSIATRAYEQYF
>-|TRBV19|15
CASSIGFTSSYEQYF
>-|TRBV6-1|13
CASSEGKNYEQYF
>-|TRBV7-8|16
CASSLARTGLGQPQHF
>-|TRBV6-5|11
CATQRAYEQYF
>-|TRBV4-1|17
CASSQDRGSLAKNIQYF
>-|TRBV18|17
CASSPPSSYSSYNEQFF
>-|TRBV18|16
CASSGQGESSGNTIYF
>-|TRBV4-1|18
CASSQGYVRGRFDTEAFF
>-|TRBV19|16
CASTWRQGSGANVLTF
>-|TRBV5-1|13
CASSPDPEGEQYF
>-|TRBV7-3|14
CASSLTGGRVEQFF
>-|TRBV27|14
CASSLGAGDNEQFF
>-|TRBV5-1|13
CASSLGFSYEQYF
>-|TRBV7-2|14
CASTTQRDSHEQYF
>-|TRBV5-1|15
CASSPSGQGPLGYTF
>-|TRBV9|16
CASRIGTSGGGGEQFF
>-|TRBV29-1|13
CSVEGPANNEAFF
>-|TRBV27|16
CASSLWTGRGNEKLFF
>-|TRBV9|15
CASSFRSGSYNEQFF
>-|TRBV28|15
CASSFRGTGSYEQYF
>-|TRBV19|15
CASSTASGRYNEQFF
>-|TRBV7-9|12
CASSLERTEAFF